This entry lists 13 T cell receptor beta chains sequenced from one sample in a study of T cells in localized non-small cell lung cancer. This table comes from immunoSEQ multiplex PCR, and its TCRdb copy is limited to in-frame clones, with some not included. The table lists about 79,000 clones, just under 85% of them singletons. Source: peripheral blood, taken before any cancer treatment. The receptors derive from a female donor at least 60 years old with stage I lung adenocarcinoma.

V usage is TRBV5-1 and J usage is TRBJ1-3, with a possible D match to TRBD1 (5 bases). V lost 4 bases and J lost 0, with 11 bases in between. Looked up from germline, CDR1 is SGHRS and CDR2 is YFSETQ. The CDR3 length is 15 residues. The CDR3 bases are TGCGCCAGCAGCGCAGGGACCAGCTCTGGAAACACCATATATTTT. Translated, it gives CASSAGTSSGNTIYF.

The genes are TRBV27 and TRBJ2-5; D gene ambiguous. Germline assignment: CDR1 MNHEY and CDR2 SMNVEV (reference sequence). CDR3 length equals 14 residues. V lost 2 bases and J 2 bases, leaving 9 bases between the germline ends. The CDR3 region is CASSLGDRQETQYF. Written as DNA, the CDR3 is TGTGCCAGCAGTTTAGGGGATCGTCAAGAGACCCAGTACTTC.

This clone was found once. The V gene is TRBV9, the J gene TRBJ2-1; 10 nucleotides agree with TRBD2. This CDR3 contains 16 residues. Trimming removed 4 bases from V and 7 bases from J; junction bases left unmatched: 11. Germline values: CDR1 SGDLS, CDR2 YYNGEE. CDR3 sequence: CASSPRGLAWENEQFF. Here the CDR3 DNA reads TGTGCCAGCAGCCCCCGGGGACTAGCGTGGGAAAATGAGCAGTTCTTC.

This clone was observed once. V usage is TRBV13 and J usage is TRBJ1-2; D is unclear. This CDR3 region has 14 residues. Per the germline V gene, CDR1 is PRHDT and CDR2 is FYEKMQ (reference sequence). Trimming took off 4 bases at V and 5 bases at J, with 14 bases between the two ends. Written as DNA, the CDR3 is TGTGCCAGCAGCTCCCGTAGCTTAGGGTATGGCTACACCTTC. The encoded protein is CASSSRSLGYGYTF. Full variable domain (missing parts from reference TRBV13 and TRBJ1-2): AAGVIQSPRHLIKEKRETATLKCYPIPRHDTVYWYQQGPGQDPQFLISFYEKMQSDKGSIPDRFSAQQFSDYHSELNMSSLELGDSALYFCASSSRSLGYGYTFGSGTRLTVV.

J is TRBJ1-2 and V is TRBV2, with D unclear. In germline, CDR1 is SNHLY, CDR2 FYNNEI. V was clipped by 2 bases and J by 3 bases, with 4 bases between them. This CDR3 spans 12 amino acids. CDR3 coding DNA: TGTGCCAGCAGTGAACTAGACTATGGCTACACCTTC. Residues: CASSELDYGYTF.

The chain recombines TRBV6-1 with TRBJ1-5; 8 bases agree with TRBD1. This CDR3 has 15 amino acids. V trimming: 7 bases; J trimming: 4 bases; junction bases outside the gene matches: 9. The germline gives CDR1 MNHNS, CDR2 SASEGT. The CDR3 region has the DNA TGTGCCAGCAATCCCAGGGGGCAAGGGAATCAGCCCCAGCATTTT. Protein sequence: CASNPRGQGNQPQHF.

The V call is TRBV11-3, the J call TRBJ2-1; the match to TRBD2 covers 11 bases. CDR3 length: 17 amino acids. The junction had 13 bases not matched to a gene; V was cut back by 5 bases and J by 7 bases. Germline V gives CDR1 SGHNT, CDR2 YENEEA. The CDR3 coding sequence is TGTGCCAGCAGCCTCACGGAAGGTAGCGGGAGGGCAAATGAGCAGTTCTTC. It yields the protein CASSLTEGSGRANEQFF. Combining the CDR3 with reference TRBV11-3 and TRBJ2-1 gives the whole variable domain EAGVVQSPRYKIIEKKQPVAFWCNPISGHNTLYWYLQNLGQGPELLIRYENEEAVDDSQLPKDRFSAERLKGVDSTLKIQPAELGDSAVYLCASSLTEGSGRANEQFFGPGTRLTVL.

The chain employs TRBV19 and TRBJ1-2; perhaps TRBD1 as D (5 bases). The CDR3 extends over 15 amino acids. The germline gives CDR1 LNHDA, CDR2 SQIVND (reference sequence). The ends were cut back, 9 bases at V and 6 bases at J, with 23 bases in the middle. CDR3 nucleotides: TGTGCCAGCCGCACCCGGGCCCAGGGAGGGGATGGCTACACCTTC. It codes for CASRTRAQGGDGYTF.

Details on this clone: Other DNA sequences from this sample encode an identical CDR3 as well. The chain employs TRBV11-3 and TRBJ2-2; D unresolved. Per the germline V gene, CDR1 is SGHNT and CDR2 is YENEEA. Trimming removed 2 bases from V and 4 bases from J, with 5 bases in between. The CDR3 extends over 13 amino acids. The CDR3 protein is CASSLSGTGELFF. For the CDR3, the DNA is TGTGCCAGCAGCTTATCTGGCACCGGGGAGCTGTTTTTT.

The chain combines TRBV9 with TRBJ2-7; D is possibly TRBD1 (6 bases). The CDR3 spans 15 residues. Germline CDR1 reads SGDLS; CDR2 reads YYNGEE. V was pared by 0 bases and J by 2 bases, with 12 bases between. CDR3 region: CASSVEGTTAYEQYF. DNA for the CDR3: TGTGCCAGCAGCGTAGAAGGGACAACAGCCTACGAGCAGTACTTC.

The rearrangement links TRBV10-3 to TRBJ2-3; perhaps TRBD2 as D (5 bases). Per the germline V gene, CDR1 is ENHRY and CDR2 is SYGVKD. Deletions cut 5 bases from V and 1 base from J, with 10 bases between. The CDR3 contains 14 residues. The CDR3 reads CAISSGPGTDTQYF. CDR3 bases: TGTGCCATCAGTAGCGGACCCGGCACAGATACGCAGTATTTT.

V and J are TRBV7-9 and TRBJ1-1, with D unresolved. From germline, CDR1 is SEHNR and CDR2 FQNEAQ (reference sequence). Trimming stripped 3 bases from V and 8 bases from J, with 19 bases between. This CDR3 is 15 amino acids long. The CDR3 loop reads CASSFSGVPNSEAFF. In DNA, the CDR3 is TGTGCCAGCAGCTTCTCGGGCGTCCCAAACTCCGAAGCTTTCTTT.

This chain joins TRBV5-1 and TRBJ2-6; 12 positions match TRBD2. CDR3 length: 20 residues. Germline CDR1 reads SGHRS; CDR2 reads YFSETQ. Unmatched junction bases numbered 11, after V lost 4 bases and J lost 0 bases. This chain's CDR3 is CASSLTPRTSGDSGANVLTF. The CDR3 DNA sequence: TGCGCCAGCAGCCTGACTCCCCGGACTAGCGGGGACTCTGGGGCCAACGTCCTGACTTTC.